The 27 T cell receptor beta chains below all came from one sample that was sequenced in a study of identical twins. TCRdb re-analysed the 5' RACE reads in MiXCR, keeping a single row per CDR3 protein. The sample lists some 560,000 distinct CDR3 sequences; 9.5% to 10% were seen once. These data are also associated with another study on yellow fever vaccine responses in identical twins.

Sequenced input: PBMCs. The receptor source for this set is a woman younger than 30 in good health.

J is TRBJ1-1 and V is TRBV7-9; D not certain. The CDR3 has 16 amino acids. The V gene lost 2 bases and the J gene lost 1 base, with 14 bases spanning the gap. The germline gives CDR1 SEHNR, CDR2 FQNEAQ (reference sequence). The CDR3 nucleotides are TGTGCCAGCAGCTTATCAGCGTTGGGTAAGAACACTGAAGCTTTCTTT. It specifies CASSLSALGKNTEAFF. Together with reference TRBV7-9 and TRBJ1-1, the CDR3 gives the full variable domain: DTGVSQNPRHKITKRGQNVTFRCDPISEHNRLYWYRQTLGQGPEFLTYFQNEAQLEKSRLLSDRFSAERPKGSFSTLEIQRTEQGDSAMYLCASSLSALGKNTEAFFGQGTRLTVV.

Ten or more counts support this clonotype. The V call is TRBV6-5, the J call TRBJ2-5; tentatively, D is TRBD2 (5 bases). The CDR3 is 15 amino acids. The V end was cut by 2 bases, the J end by 5 bases, with 15 bases between. CDR1 is MNHEY and CDR2 is SVGAGI in the germline V gene. The CDR3 bases are TGTGCCAGCAGTTACCGGCCGGGGTTGAGGGAGACCCAGTACTTC. Translating it yields CASSYRPGLRETQYF.

This rearrangement joins TRBV29-1 to TRBJ2-3; D tentatively reads TRBD1 or TRBD2 (7 bases each). V lost 4 bases and J lost 3, with 20 bases in between. CDR3 size: 16 residues. From germline, CDR1 is SQVTM and CDR2 ANQGSEA. In nucleotides, the CDR3 is TGCAGCGTTGTGGGGGGGGAGGGGGCGCCGACAGATACGCAGTATTTT. Its translation is CSVVGGEGAPTDTQYF.

This clonotype was counted only a few times. The V and J genes are TRBV16 and TRBJ2-2; 8 bases line up with TRBD1. CDR1 KGHSY and CDR2 FQNENV come from the germline V gene. This CDR3 is built from 15 residues. The V gene end was trimmed by 5 bases and the J gene end by 4 bases; junction bases not matched to a gene: 6. CDR3 region: CASSRGQGVTGELFF. In DNA form, the CDR3 reads TGTGCCAGCAGCAGAGGACAGGGTGTCACCGGGGAGCTGTTTTTT.

The V gene is TRBV30, the J gene TRBJ2-1; D is unresolved. The CDR3 is 14 amino acids. V shed 5 bases and J shed 7 bases, with 18 bases lying between them. Germline V gene data show CDR1 as GTSNPN and CDR2 as SVGIG (reference sequence). The CDR3 DNA follows: TGTGCCTGGGACTGGGGTACGGTTGGGAATGAGCAGTTCTTC. Its protein is CAWDWGTVGNEQFF.

V usage is TRBV3-1 and J usage is TRBJ1-6; no definite D call. Per germline, CDR1 LGHDT and CDR2 YNNKEL (reference sequence). The CDR3 consists of 14 residues. Trimming took off 1 base at V and 10 bases at J, with 11 bases between the two ends. CDR3 in DNA: TGTGCCAGCAGCCAAGCTTCGCCCAAGTCACCCCTCCACTTT. Its translation: CASSQASPKSPLHF.

This clonotype has only a few counts. The J gene is TRBJ2-7, the V gene TRBV18; no firm D call. V lost 4 bases, J lost 0 bases, and 13 bases lay in between. The CDR3 covers 15 residues. The germline V gene has CDR1 KGHSH and CDR2 LQKENI. The CDR3 sequence: CASSQPARDSYEQYF. The CDR3 DNA sequence: TGTGCCAGCTCACAGCCAGCAAGAGACTCCTACGAGCAGTACTTC.

The chain links TRBV20-1 to TRBJ2-3, with D perhaps matching TRBD1 (6 bases). The CDR3 runs 12 residues. Germline V gene data show CDR1 as DFQATT and CDR2 as SNEGSKA (reference sequence). V was trimmed by 3 bases and J by 4 bases, leaving 8 bases between them. The CDR3 region has the DNA TGCAGTGCTAGGTCAGGGGCAGATACGCAGTATTTT. This codes for CSARSGADTQYF.

At least ten counts were recorded for this clonotype. The rearrangement links TRBV3-1 to TRBJ1-5, with D perhaps matching TRBD1 (5 bases). The germline V and J ends were trimmed by 1 base and 7 bases, with 11 bases remaining between them. This CDR3 spans 14 amino acids. Germline values: CDR1 LGHDT, CDR2 YNNKEL (reference sequence). DNA of the CDR3: TGTGCCAGCAGCCAAGGTCAGGGAACCCAGCCCCAGCATTTT. Protein sequence: CASSQGQGTQPQHF.

The V gene is TRBV20-1, the J gene TRBJ2-7; D is possibly TRBD2 (6 bases). Germline CDR1 reads DFQATT; CDR2 reads SNEGSKA (reference sequence). The CDR3 length is 14 residues. The germline V and J ends were trimmed by 0 bases and 4 bases, with 13 bases remaining between them. CDR3 sequence reads: CSAREGGPPYEQYF. The CDR3 nucleotides read TGCAGTGCTAGAGAGGGAGGACCTCCATACGAGCAGTACTTC.

The chain links TRBV6-1 to TRBJ2-1; D remains ambiguous. V was pared by 4 bases and J by 7 bases, with 14 bases between. The CDR3 is 14 amino acids. Germline lookup yields CDR1 MNHNS and CDR2 SASEGT. The CDR3 region is CASSGRPARNEQFF. The CDR3 bases are TGTGCCAGCAGTGGACGGCCAGCGAGAAATGAGCAGTTCTTC.

This clonotype turned up a few times. The chain recombines TRBV20-1 with TRBJ2-1, with D unclear. Germline V gene lookup returns CDR1 DFQATT and CDR2 SNEGSKA (reference sequence). The CDR3 has 15 amino acids. Trimming cost V 6 bases and J 7 bases, with 22 bases left between them. The CDR3 loop is CSAILLLEGINEQFF. The CDR3 region has the DNA TGCAGTGCGATACTATTGCTAGAAGGGATTAATGAGCAGTTCTTC.

The CDR3 DNA reads as TGTGCCAGCAGCTTTGGGGGACAGGCCAGGGACAATGAGCAGTTCTTC. Translation gives CASSFGGQARDNEQFF. The chain couples TRBV11-2 to TRBJ2-1; 8 bases map to TRBD1. The germline CDR1 and CDR2 sequences are SGHAT and FQNNGV. The trim removed 3 bases at V and 5 bases at J, leaving 9 bases unmatched. This CDR3 spans 16 amino acids.

This clonotype was seen only a few times. This sequence joins TRBV20-1 and TRBJ2-2; TRBD2 matches at 9 bases. The germline gives CDR1 DFQATT, CDR2 SNEGSKA (reference sequence). The V gene end was trimmed by 0 bases and the J gene end by 3 bases; junction bases not matched to a gene: 2. The CDR3 runs 15 residues. The CDR3 bases are TGCAGTGCTAGAGAGCTAGCGGGATACACCGGGGAGCTGTTTTTT. Translated, it gives CSARELAGYTGELFF.

This clonotype was found many times. The V call is TRBV28, the J call TRBJ2-7, with 15 nucleotides matching TRBD2. Germline values: CDR1 MDHEN, CDR2 SYDVKM. V shed 2 bases and J 2 bases; nucleotides not matched to a gene: 1. The CDR3 has 16 residues. CDR3 residues: CASSLRTSGGAYEQYF. For the CDR3, the DNA is TGTGCCAGCAGTTTACGGACTAGCGGGGGGGCCTACGAGCAGTACTTC. Full variable domain (missing parts from reference TRBV28 and TRBJ2-7): DVKVTQSSRYLVKRTGEKVFLECVQDMDHENMFWYRQDPGLGLRLIYFSYDVKMKEKGDIPEGYSVSREKKERFSLILESASTNQTSMYLCASSLRTSGGAYEQYFGPGTRLTVT.

The rearrangement uses TRBV20-1 and TRBJ2-5, with TRBD2 matching 12 bases. This CDR3 contains 16 residues. Unmatched junction bases numbered 7, after V lost 4 bases and J lost 1 base. Looked up from germline, CDR1 is DFQATT and CDR2 is SNEGSKA (reference sequence). In DNA, the CDR3 is TGCAGTGCTAAGGGGGGGACTAGCGGGTCCCAAGAGACCCAGTACTTC. Protein: CSAKGGTSGSQETQYF.

This clonotype has at least ten counts. This sequence joins TRBV28 and TRBJ2-1; D unresolved. Deletions cut 3 bases from V and 8 bases from J, with 8 bases between. The CDR3 is 12 residues long. Germline V gene lookup returns CDR1 MDHEN and CDR2 SYDVKM. The CDR3 loop is CASSLILDEQFF. For the CDR3, the DNA is TGTGCCAGCAGTTTGATTTTGGATGAGCAGTTCTTC.

V and J are TRBV12-3 or TRBV12-4 and TRBJ2-7, with a tentative D call TRBD1 (7 bases). Between the trimmed V and J ends, which lost 3 bases and 3 bases, there was a span of 12 bases. The CDR3 spans 14 residues. For the CDR3, the DNA is TGTGCCAGCAGTTTGCGGGGACAGTACTACGAGCAGTACTTC. This gives the protein CASSLRGQYYEQYF.

This clonotype was counted between two and nine times. The V gene is TRBV29-1, the J gene TRBJ2-6, with 11 bases aligning to TRBD1. Trimming removed 5 bases from V and 2 bases from J; junction bases left unmatched: 2. CDR3 length: 15 residues. Germline loops: CDR1 SQVTM, CDR2 ANQGSEA. CDR3 loop: CSVRGQGAGANVLTF. DNA for the CDR3: TGCAGCGTTCGGGGACAGGGGGCTGGGGCCAACGTCCTGACTTTC.

The table lists this clonotype with a few counts. This CDR3 reads CSVGGGETQYF. DNA for the CDR3: TGCAGCGTTGGGGGCGGTGAGACCCAGTACTTC. The chain recombines TRBV29-1 with TRBJ2-5, with D possibly TRBD1 on 5 matching bases. V lost 4 bases, J lost 5 bases, and 8 bases lay in between. CDR1 SQVTM and CDR2 ANQGSEA come from the germline V gene. This CDR3 has 11 residues.

This sequence joins TRBV12-3 or TRBV12-4 and TRBJ1-1, with 7 bases identical to TRBD1. The CDR3 has 14 amino acids. Trimming at V came to 3 bases and at J to 7 bases, leaving 8 bases not matched to a gene. The CDR3 loop reads CASSFYEGAVEAFF. The DNA for the CDR3 is TGTGCCAGCAGTTTTTATGAGGGGGCGGTTGAAGCTTTCTTT.

This chain links TRBV10-1 with TRBJ2-2, with 10 bases that match TRBD2. V shed 8 bases, J shed 2 bases, and the junction held 11 bases outside the gene matches. Per germline, CDR1 WNHNN and CDR2 SYGVQD (reference sequence). This CDR3 is built from 17 residues. The CDR3 DNA is TGCGCCAGCGCTGAGTTAGCGGGAGGCCCAAACACCGGGGAGCTGTTTTTT. Residues: CASAELAGGPNTGELFF.

There are a few counts of this clonotype. V usage is TRBV7-9 and J usage is TRBJ2-3; D is possibly TRBD1 (5 bases). This CDR3 has 13 amino acids. Trimming cost V 6 bases and J 3 bases, with 10 bases left between them. Per germline, CDR1 SEHNR and CDR2 FQNEAQ (reference sequence). CDR3 sequence (DNA): TGTGCCAGCAGTTCCAGGGATACAGATACGCAGTATTTT. Amino acids: CASSSRDTDTQYF.

The genes are TRBV4-2 and TRBJ2-1; 7 bases map to TRBD2. The CDR3 spans 15 residues. Germline V gives CDR1 LGHNA, CDR2 YNFKEQ. Trimming removed 4 bases from V and 7 bases from J; junction bases left unmatched: 10. CDR3 nucleotides: TGTGCCAGCAGCCCCACGGGAGCGGGATCTAATGAGCAGTTCTTC. As protein: CASSPTGAGSNEQFF.

This clonotype was seen at least ten times. This rearrangement joins TRBV20-1 to TRBJ1-1, with D possibly TRBD1 on 6 matching bases. The V gene lost 6 bases and the J gene lost 6 bases, with 14 bases spanning the gap. Germline CDR1 reads DFQATT; CDR2 reads SNEGSKA (reference sequence). The CDR3 spans 12 residues. CDR3: CSATKGGAEAFF. CDR3 DNA sequence: TGCAGTGCCACGAAGGGGGGCGCTGAAGCTTTCTTT.

The chain uses TRBV6-5 and TRBJ2-7; D is unclear. Trimming pared 5 bases from V and 3 bases from J, leaving 8 bases between. This CDR3 has 12 residues. Germline values: CDR1 MNHEY, CDR2 SVGAGI. The CDR3 nucleotides read TGTGCCAGCAGTGGCAATCTCTACGAGCAGTACTTC. Translation: CASSGNLYEQYF.

This clonotype was observed once. The chain combines TRBV6-2 or TRBV6-3 with TRBJ2-1, with D tentatively TRBD1 (5 bases). The ends were cut back, 5 bases at V and 10 bases at J, with 21 bases in the middle. This CDR3 has 15 amino acids. Germline V gene sequence: CDR1 MNHEY, CDR2 SVGEGT. The CDR3 DNA reads TGTGCCAGCAGTCCAGGTGGGGCAGCCTTACCCGAGCAGTTCTTC. It is translated as CASSPGGAALPEQFF.